This entry lists 15 T cell receptor beta chains sequenced from one sample in a study of spatial heterogeneity in lung cancer. Specified time point: blood at routine non-recurrence follow-up after resection. TCRdb re-analysed the 5' RACE reads in MiXCR, keeping a single row per CDR3 protein. This table has 35,000 to 45,000 distinct CDR3 sequences, just over 7.5% appearing once. The starting material was PBMCs, obtained at follow-up. Receptors originate from a male donor with early-stage non-small cell lung cancer.

This clonotype showed up many times. The V gene is TRBV18, the J gene TRBJ2-2; D remains unclear. With 7 bases removed from V and 0 bases from J, the gap between germline ends came to 15 bases. There are 16 residues in the CDR3. In germline, CDR1 is KGHSH, CDR2 LQKENI. For the CDR3, the DNA is TGTGCCAGCTTCGTAGGAGCATCAACGAACACCGGGGAGCTGTTTTTT. Encoded protein: CASFVGASTNTGELFF.

This clonotype has a count of ten or more. The chain joins TRBV10-3 to TRBJ2-5; 12 bases match TRBD2. This CDR3 is built from 16 residues. V lost 0 bases, J lost 4 bases, and 3 bases stayed unmatched. The germline V gene encodes CDR1 ENHRY and CDR2 SYGVKD. The CDR3 bases are TGTGCCATCAGTGAGTCGCGACTAGCGGGGGTAGAGACCCAGTACTTC. Translated: CAISESRLAGVETQYF.

This clonotype has a count of ten or more. The gene calls are TRBV19 and TRBJ2-7; D call uncertain. This CDR3 contains 11 residues. Trimming removed 4 bases at V and 6 bases at J, with 7 bases between. Germline CDR1 is LNHDA and CDR2 is SQIVND (reference sequence). This chain's CDR3 is CASSTRREQYF. The CDR3 DNA reads TGTGCCAGTAGTACTCGCCGCGAGCAGTACTTC. The whole variable domain, remainder taken from reference TRBV19 and TRBJ2-7, is DGGITQSPKYLFRKEGQNVTLSCEQNLNHDAMYWYRQDPGQGLRLIYYSQIVNDFQKGDIAEGYSVSREKKESFPLTVTSAQKNPTAFYLCASSTRREQYFGPGTRLTVT.

This clonotype was found many times. This CDR3 reads CASRPPAVPRRWEQYF. The CDR3 nucleotides read TGTGCCAGCCGCCCCCCGGCAGTCCCCCGTAGGTGGGAGCAGTACTTC. The V call is TRBV7-9, the J call TRBJ2-7; D gene unclear. Germline V gene sequence: CDR1 SEHNR, CDR2 FQNEAQ (reference sequence). The length of the CDR3 is 16 residues. Trimming removed 8 bases at V and 7 bases at J, with 27 bases between.

This clonotype was seen ten or more times. The chain is built from TRBV19 and TRBJ1-4; weak D call: TRBD1 (5 bases). V dropped 6 bases and J dropped 4 bases, with 12 bases sitting between them. The CDR3 contains 14 residues. In germline, CDR1 is LNHDA, CDR2 SQIVND (reference sequence). The CDR3 DNA is TGTGCCAGTAGCGCCGGGACTAGTAATGAAAAACTGTTTTTT. Amino acids: CASSAGTSNEKLFF.

This sequence joins TRBV6-1 and TRBJ2-5; 8 nucleotides agree with TRBD2. The CDR3 is made up of 16 amino acids. The germline V gene has CDR1 MNHNS and CDR2 SASEGT. The V segment lost 3 bases and the J segment 0 bases; nucleotides outside the gene matches: 6. The CDR3 sequence is CASSDRGGPDQETQYF. The CDR3 DNA follows: TGTGCCAGCAGTGACCGCGGGGGGCCAGACCAAGAGACCCAGTACTTC.

This clonotype was counted at least ten times. This chain uses TRBV25-1 with TRBJ1-1; D possibly corresponds to TRBD1 (6 bases). V lost 1 base to trimming and J lost 4 bases, with 19 bases between them. The CDR3 is made up of 17 amino acids. The germline gives CDR1 MGHDK, CDR2 SYGVNS. CDR3 region: CASSEFIGDTVGTEAFF. In DNA form, the CDR3 reads TGTGCCAGCAGTGAATTTATAGGGGACACGGTCGGCACTGAAGCTTTCTTT. Full variable domain (remainder filled in from reference TRBV25-1 and TRBJ1-1): EADIYQTPRYLVIGTGKKITLECSQTMGHDKMYWYQQDPGMELHLIHYSYGVNSTEKGDLSSESTVSRIRTEHFPLTLESARPSHTSQYLCASSEFIGDTVGTEAFFGQGTRLTVV.

This clonotype came up many times. The V and J genes are TRBV29-1 and TRBJ2-1; TRBD1 matches at 7 bases. The germline V gene encodes CDR1 SQVTM and CDR2 ANQGSEA. The CDR3 is 16 residues long. V was pared by 0 bases and J by 0 bases, with 5 bases of the junction left unmatched. CDR3 loop: CSVEENRGSSYNEQFF. In DNA form, the CDR3 reads TGCAGCGTTGAAGAGAACAGGGGAAGCTCCTACAATGAGCAGTTCTTC.

This clonotype has a count of ten or more. The gene calls are TRBV7-6 and TRBJ2-2; 7 nucleotides align to TRBD1. After removal of 1 base from V and 8 bases from J, the junction contained 1 base not matched to a gene. Per germline, CDR1 SGHVS and CDR2 FNYEAQ. The CDR3 contains 13 residues. The CDR3 sequence: CASSLGQGGELFF. The CDR3 region has the DNA TGTGCCAGCAGCTTAGGACAGGGAGGGGAGCTGTTTTTT.

In this sample, this clonotype turned up many times. V gene TRBV6-1 combines with J gene TRBJ1-5; the D is unclear. Germline V gene sequence: CDR1 MNHNS, CDR2 SASEGT. The V and J ends lost 4 bases and 7 bases respectively, with 11 bases between them. The length of the CDR3 is 13 residues. CDR3 residues: CASSARREQPQHF. Here the CDR3 DNA reads TGTGCCAGCAGTGCCCGGCGGGAGCAGCCCCAGCATTTT.

This clonotype was found many times. CDR3 in DNA: TGTGCCAGCAGAGGGGGGGGCATCACAGATACGCAGTATTTT. Protein product: CASRGGGITDTQYF. The chain employs TRBV6-5 and TRBJ2-3; D might be TRBD2 (7 bases). Trimming cost V 6 bases and J 2 bases, with 12 bases left between them. Looked up from germline, CDR1 is MNHEY and CDR2 is SVGAGI. This CDR3 is built from 14 residues.

This clonotype was observed a few times. The V and J genes are TRBV10-3 and TRBJ2-1, with TRBD2 identical over 7 bases. The CDR3 has 13 amino acids. Germline assignment: CDR1 ENHRY and CDR2 SYGVKD. J gave up 14 bases and V 4 bases, and 11 bases lay outside the gene matches. CDR3 coding DNA: TGTGCCATCAGTGGTGTAGGTGGGGGGGGAGAGTTCTTC. This gives the protein CAISGVGGGGEFF.

The sample holds many counts of this clonotype. V and J are TRBV14 and TRBJ2-5; weak D call: TRBD2 (6 bases). This CDR3 contains 15 residues. V lost 1 base and J lost 3, with 12 bases in between. Germline V lookup: CDR1 SGHDN, CDR2 FVKESK. CDR3 sequence (DNA): TGTGCCAGCAGCCAAGGGTGGCGGAGGGAAGAGACCCAGTACTTC. It encodes CASSQGWRREETQYF.

The chain employs TRBV6-5 and TRBJ2-1, with D possibly matching TRBD2 (5 bases). This CDR3 is built from 16 residues. V gave up 6 bases and J gave up 0 bases, with 15 bases separating them. Germline loops: CDR1 MNHEY, CDR2 SVGAGI. CDR3 residues: CASRLLSGSSYNEQFF. CDR3 DNA: TGTGCCAGCAGACTCCTGAGCGGAAGCTCCTACAATGAGCAGTTCTTC.

This clonotype was detected many times. The CDR3: CASSQDPGGEQPQHF. The CDR3 DNA follows: TGCGCCAGCAGCCAAGACCCAGGGGGCGAACAGCCCCAGCATTTT. The chain joins TRBV4-1 to TRBJ1-5; 8 bases match TRBD1. V was pared by 0 bases and J by 7 bases, with 5 bases of the junction left unmatched. The CDR3 totals 15 residues. The germline CDR1 and CDR2 sequences are MGHRA and YSYEKL.